This entry concerns a single TCR beta chain. Its specificity is unknown. These data originate in a study of graft-versus-host responses after intestinal transplantation. Across the study: Among the recipients, transplants were multivisceral, liver-intestinal, or isolated intestinal.

The assay was immunoSEQ multiplex PCR, and TCRdb's table has in-frame clones only and misses some. The sample lists tens of thousands of clones; 85% to 95% were seen once. The V gene's germline CDR1 is SNHLY and CDR2 FYNNEI. The CDR3 is made up of 16 amino acids. Deletions cut 3 bases from V and 3 bases from J, with 18 bases between. The V and J genes are TRBV2 and TRBJ2-7; perhaps TRBD2 as D (6 bases). The input for sequencing was unstimulated CD8+ T cells sorted from spleen or lymph node cells, taken before intestinal transplant. The clonotype originates from a human donor who received an intestinal transplant. The CDR3 nucleotides are TGTGCCAGCAGTGAGGGGATTGGGGGGACTCTCTACGAGCAGTACTTC. It is translated as CASSEGIGGTLYEQYF.